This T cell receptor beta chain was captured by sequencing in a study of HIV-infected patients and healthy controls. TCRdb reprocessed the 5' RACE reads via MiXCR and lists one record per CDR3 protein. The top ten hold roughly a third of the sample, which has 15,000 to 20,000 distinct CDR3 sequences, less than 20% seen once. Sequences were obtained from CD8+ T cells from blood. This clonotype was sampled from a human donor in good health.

In DNA form, the CDR3 reads TGTGCCAGCAGTGAATATTATGGGACTAGCGGCTCCTACAATGAGCAGTTCTTC. This encodes CASSEYYGTSGSYNEQFF. This chain connects TRBV25-1 to TRBJ2-1; 11 bases fit TRBD2. The CDR3 length is 18 residues. Per the germline V gene, CDR1 is MGHDK and CDR2 is SYGVNS. V gave up 0 bases and J gave up 0 bases; unmatched junction bases: 4. Complete variable domain (other parts from reference TRBV25-1 and TRBJ2-1): EADIYQTPRYLVIGTGKKITLECSQTMGHDKMYWYQQDPGMELHLIHYSYGVNSTEKGDLSSESTVSRIRTEHFPLTLESARPSHTSQYLCASSEYYGTSGSYNEQFFGPGTRLTVL.